Each of the 25 T cell receptor beta chains below was sequenced from the same sample in a study of blood T cell repertoires in COVID-19. This table comes from immunoSEQ multiplex PCR, and its TCRdb copy is limited to in-frame clones, with some not included. The sample lists fewer than 90,000 clones, roughly 81% occurring once. Source material: peripheral blood. These receptors were taken from a man in his sixties or seventies with acute or convalescent COVID-19.

The CDR3 coding sequence is TGTGCCAGCAGCTTGGGTGGGCAGGGGGCGTACGAGCAGTACTTC. It encodes CASSLGGQGAYEQYF. V and J are TRBV5-4 and TRBJ2-7; 8 bases are a match to TRBD1. V trimming: 0 bases; J trimming: 4 bases; junction bases outside the gene matches: 6. This CDR3 has 15 amino acids. CDR1 is SGHNT and CDR2 is YYREEE in the germline V gene (reference sequence).

The rearrangement joins TRBV7-9 to TRBJ1-4; tentatively, D is TRBD1 (6 bases). V lost 4 bases and J lost 7, with 16 bases in between. This CDR3 has 15 residues. The germline gives CDR1 SEHNR, CDR2 FQNEAQ (reference sequence). The CDR3 protein is CASSSLPGVGEKLFF. CDR3 sequence (DNA): TGTGCCAGCAGCTCCCTGCCAGGGGTGGGTGAAAAACTGTTTTTT. Variable domain in full (rest from reference TRBV7-9 and TRBJ1-4): DTGVSQNPRHKITKRGQNVTFRCDPISEHNRLYWYRQTLGQGPEFLTYFQNEAQLEKSRLLSDRFSAERPKGSFSTLEIQRTEQGDSAMYLCASSSLPGVGEKLFFGSGTQLSVL.

Concerning this clone: Other DNA sequences of this sample code for an identical CDR3. This chain links TRBV18 with TRBJ2-7; TRBD2 might be the D (6 bases). This CDR3 spans 11 amino acids. Trimming pared 3 bases from V and 7 bases from J, leaving 7 bases between. Germline V lookup: CDR1 KGHSH, CDR2 LQKENI. CDR3 in amino acids: CASSPGGEQYF. The CDR3 DNA is TGTGCCAGCTCACCCGGGGGTGAGCAGTACTTC.

CDR3: CASVRGSGELFF. In DNA, the CDR3 is TGTGCCAGTGTTCGAGGGTCCGGGGAGCTGTTTTTT. The chain uses TRBV6-5 and TRBJ2-2, with D perhaps TRBD2 (5 bases). The CDR3 contains 12 residues. Germline CDR1 MNHEY, CDR2 SVGAGI. Between the trimmed V and J ends, which lost 9 bases and 6 bases, there was a span of 11 bases.

The J gene is TRBJ2-1, the V gene TRBV7-6; D is possibly TRBD2 (6 bases). Trimming removed 5 bases at V and 3 bases at J, with 11 bases between. Germline lookup yields CDR1 SGHVS and CDR2 FNYEAQ. This CDR3 is 14 amino acids long. The CDR3 nucleotides are TGTGCCAGCAGCGGAGGGCCCGGCTACAATGAGCAGTTCTTC. Translating gives CASSGGPGYNEQFF.

The chain uses TRBV3-1 (or the pseudogene TRBV3-2) and TRBJ2-1; the D gene is possibly TRBD1 (6 bases). Germline CDR1 reads LGHDT; CDR2 reads YNNKEL (reference sequence). Deletions cut 10 bases from V and 6 bases from J, with 16 bases between. The CDR3 is made up of 13 amino acids. DNA for the CDR3: TGTGCCATCGGGTCTAGGGGGATCAATGAGCAGTTCTTC. Translated, it gives CAIGSRGINEQFF.

The chain has TRBV6-2 or TRBV6-3 and TRBJ2-5, with 12 bases lining up with TRBD1. Losses at the gene ends were 5 bases for V and 2 bases for J; bases not matched to a gene: 9. There are 17 residues in the CDR3. Per the germline V gene, CDR1 is MNHEY and CDR2 is SVGEGT. This CDR3 reads CASSPRDRGHPQETQYF. The CDR3 DNA reads as TGTGCCAGCAGTCCCCGGGACAGGGGGCATCCGCAAGAGACCCAGTACTTC.

This sequence joins TRBV11-3 and TRBJ1-5; TRBD1 matches at 9 bases. Per germline, CDR1 SGHNT and CDR2 YENEEA. This CDR3 has 14 amino acids. V was clipped by 4 bases and J by 5 bases; unmatched bases: 3. The CDR3 protein is CASSSGQGDQPQHF. CDR3 DNA sequence: TGTGCCAGCAGCTCGGGACAGGGAGATCAGCCCCAGCATTTT.

The V and J genes are TRBV7-9 and TRBJ1-3; unclear D gene. The germline V gene encodes CDR1 SEHNR and CDR2 FQNEAQ (reference sequence). The CDR3 is 16 amino acids. V lost 4 bases and J lost 0, with 13 bases in between. The CDR3 here is CASSSSGGSSGNTIYF. CDR3 nucleotide sequence: TGTGCCAGCAGCTCGTCGGGAGGGAGCTCTGGAAACACCATATATTTT.

This clone was detected only once. The V call is TRBV6-6, the J call TRBJ1-3; D remains unclear. Germline values: CDR1 MNHNY, CDR2 SVGAGI (reference sequence). The CDR3 is 15 residues long. Trimming removed 6 bases from V and 4 bases from J, with 16 bases in between. The CDR3 nucleotides read TGTGCCAGCAGCCCTCCCCCCCAGGAAGGAAACACCATATATTTT. This sequence encodes CASSPPPQEGNTIYF.

For this clone: A read error may account for a junction end that differs from germline. The J gene is TRBJ1-2, the V gene TRBV6-5; D gene ambiguous. Germline V gene data show CDR1 as MNHEY and CDR2 as SVGAGI. This CDR3 spans 12 amino acids. CDR3 DNA sequence: TGTGCCATCAGTAGCCGTAACTATGGCTACACCTTC. Residues: CAISSRNYGYTF.

The chain links TRBV27 to TRBJ2-5, with TRBD2 identical over 9 bases. V was clipped by 1 base and J by 5 bases; unmatched bases: 2. The CDR3 has 14 amino acids. Germline CDR1 reads MNHEY; CDR2 reads SMNVEV (reference sequence). Written as DNA, the CDR3 is TGTGCCAGCAGTTTATTGACTAGCGGTGAGACCCAGTACTTC. Translating it yields CASSLLTSGETQYF.

The rearrangement joins TRBV12-3 or TRBV12-4 to TRBJ2-3; D is uncertain. V lost 6 bases, J lost 2 bases, and 6 bases lay in between. CDR3 length equals 12 residues. CDR3 nucleotide sequence: TGTGCCAGCAGCCCCAACACAGATACGCAGTATTTT. It is translated as CASSPNTDTQYF.

V gene TRBV10-3 combines with J gene TRBJ2-5, with D possibly being TRBD1 (5 bases). Germline V gene sequence: CDR1 ENHRY, CDR2 SYGVKD. The CDR3 has 14 amino acids. Trimming left V 6 bases short and J 5 bases short, with 16 bases between. CDR3 DNA sequence: TGTGCCATCAGAAAGGACACCATGGGGGAGACCCAGTACTTC. This sequence encodes CAIRKDTMGETQYF.

This chain uses TRBV5-6 with TRBJ2-7; 9 nucleotides agree with TRBD1. The length of the CDR3 is 15 residues. The V and J ends lost 4 bases and 5 bases, in that order; junction bases with no gene match: 10. The germline CDR1 and CDR2 sequences are SGHDT and YYEEEE. DNA of the CDR3: TGTGCCAGCAGCCGGCCACAGGGGGCGAGGAACGAGCAGTACTTC. Translated: CASSRPQGARNEQYF.

As DNA, the CDR3 is TGTGCCAGCAAAGGGACAAGCTCTGGAAACACCATATATTTT. It translates to CASKGTSSGNTIYF. The V gene is TRBV27, the J gene TRBJ1-3; maybe TRBD1 (6 bases). Germline CDR1 MNHEY, CDR2 SMNVEV (reference sequence). V gave up 7 bases and J gave up 0 bases, with 10 bases separating them. CDR3 length: 14 amino acids.

The chain employs TRBV6-5 and TRBJ2-7; D possibly corresponds to TRBD2 (6 bases). The CDR3 totals 13 residues. Trimming removed 5 bases from V and 4 bases from J, with 12 bases in between. Looked up from germline, CDR1 is MNHEY and CDR2 is SVGAGI. The CDR3 region is CASSPGVGYEQYF. The CDR3 nucleotides read TGTGCCAGCAGTCCGGGGGTGGGGTACGAGCAGTACTTC.

This clone came up once. The chain combines TRBV5-5 with TRBJ2-4, with TRBD1 matching over 9 bases. V trimming: 6 bases; J trimming: 0 bases; junction bases outside the gene matches: 4. Per the germline V gene, CDR1 is SGHKS and CDR2 is YYEKEE (reference sequence). The CDR3 totals 15 residues. CDR3 nucleotides: TGTGCCAGCACCCACAGGGGGCTAGCCAAAAACATTCAGTACTTC. It codes for CASTHRGLAKNIQYF.

The V gene is TRBV18, the J gene TRBJ2-3, with unresolved D. The CDR3 runs 14 residues. Trimming left V 1 base short and J 0 bases short, with 5 bases between. The germline V gene has CDR1 KGHSH and CDR2 LQKENI. CDR3 nucleotide sequence: TGTGCCAGCTCACCACTTCAGAGCACAGATACGCAGTATTTT. This sequence encodes CASSPLQSTDTQYF.

The rearrangement links TRBV9 to TRBJ2-7; D might be TRBD1 (5 bases). CDR3 size: 16 residues. CDR1 and CDR2 (germline): SGDLS, YYNGEE. Trimming shortened V by 0 bases and J by 2 bases, and 15 bases separated the two germline ends. This CDR3 is CASSVDWGRPPYEQYF. The CDR3 coding sequence is TGTGCCAGCAGCGTAGATTGGGGCAGGCCCCCCTACGAGCAGTACTTC. Using reference TRBV9 and TRBJ2-7 for the parts outside the CDR3, the full variable domain is DSGVTQTPKHLITATGQRVTLRCSPRSGDLSVYWYQQSLDQGLQFLIQYYNGEERAKGNILERFSAQQFPDLHSELNLSSLELGDSALYFCASSVDWGRPPYEQYFGPGTRLTVT.

This rearrangement joins TRBV7-9 to TRBJ2-7; D gene ambiguous. The CDR3 consists of 11 residues. Trimming pared 2 bases from V and 6 bases from J, leaving 5 bases between. Germline CDR1 SEHNR, CDR2 FQNEAQ (reference sequence). The CDR3 spells CASSLIGEQYF. CDR3 sequence (DNA): TGTGCCAGCAGCTTAATCGGCGAGCAGTACTTC.

This clone showed up just a few times. The rearrangement uses TRBV5-8 and TRBJ2-7; D is perhaps TRBD2 (5 bases). Germline values: CDR1 SGHTS, CDR2 YDEGEE. Trimming stripped 4 bases from V and 6 bases from J, with 17 bases between. This CDR3 comprises 14 residues. CDR3 in amino acids: CASSTSLDRGEQYF. The CDR3 DNA sequence: TGTGCCAGCAGCACCTCCCTGGATCGGGGCGAGCAGTACTTC.

V usage is TRBV6-1 and J usage is TRBJ2-7, with D maybe TRBD1 (6 bases). The germline gives CDR1 MNHNS, CDR2 SASEGT. Trimming stripped 0 bases from V and 2 bases from J, with 11 bases between. The CDR3 runs to 15 residues. Here the CDR3 DNA reads TGTGCCAGCAGTGAAGCCGGACAGCCCACCTACGAGCAGTACTTC. Encoded protein: CASSEAGQPTYEQYF.

This clone was counted between two and nine times. The junction and the germline gene differ at one end; a read error may be behind it. This chain joins TRBV7-9 and TRBJ2-1, with 13 bases fitting TRBD2. The CDR3 runs 17 residues. Germline values: CDR1 SEHNR, CDR2 FQNEAQ (reference sequence). CDR3 residues: CASSSPVTSGGSNGQFF. The DNA for the CDR3 is TGTGCCAGCAGCTCCCCCGTGACTAGCGGGGGGTCTAATGGGCAGTTCTTC.

The chain uses TRBV18 and TRBJ2-2; D possibly corresponds to TRBD2 (5 bases). This CDR3 contains 14 residues. Germline V gene data show CDR1 as KGHSH and CDR2 as LQKENI. Trimming pared 3 bases from V and 2 bases from J, leaving 7 bases between. The CDR3 DNA reads as TGTGCCAGCTCACCTGGACTTAACACCGGGGAGCTGTTTTTT. Protein: CASSPGLNTGELFF.